This T cell receptor beta chain was recovered during a study of shared clonotypes between healthy human individuals. Only in-frame clones appear in the TCRdb table, and some are missing; sequencing was by immunoSEQ multiplex PCR. This sample has more than 2 million clones; around 93% occur once, and the top ten carry approximately 1.7%. Naive CD8 populations comprised CD45RO-negative cells positively selected for CCR7, excluding terminally differentiated effector memory CD45RA+ cells. Germline CDR1 is SGHDT and CDR2 is YYEEEE. The CDR3 consists of 17 residues. The junction had 5 bases not matched to a gene; V was cut back by 0 bases and J by 0 bases.

The source material was naive CD8+ T cells from PBMCs. V usage is TRBV5-6 and J usage is TRBJ2-2, with TRBD2 matching over 7 bases. The sequence was obtained from a man aged 18 to 30 in good health. Some clones in this sample may be carry-over from other donors' samples. The CDR3 DNA sequence: TGTGCCAGCAGCTTGGGTACTAGCGCTGCGAACACCGGGGAGCTGTTTTTT. It codes for CASSLGTSAANTGELFF. The variable domain in full, with the rest retrieved from reference TRBV5-6 and TRBJ2-2, is DAGVTQSPTHLIKTRGQQVTLRCSPKSGHDTVSWYQQALGQGPQFIFQYYEEEERQRGNFPDRFSGHQFPNYSSELNVNALLLGDSALYLCASSLGTSAANTGELFFGEGSRLTVL.